Below, 10 T cell receptor beta chains from the same sample are listed, as sequenced in a study of CD8+CD57+ T cells in acquired aplastic anemia. Patients sequenced had flow cytometry evidence of CD8+CD57+ cell expansion. Using genomic DNA as the template, TCR beta VDJ and CDR3 profiling was carried out. One entry per CDR3 protein results from TCRdb running MiXCR on the reads. The sample has about half a million distinct CDR3 sequences; around a third are singletons. Material: sorted CD4+, CD8+, or CD8+CD57+ T cells (not recorded which) from PBMCs. The receptors come from a human donor with aplastic anemia.

Of note for this clonotype: At one boundary the junction diverges from the germline segment, which might be a read error. The V gene is TRBV9, the J gene TRBJ1-4, with no clear D. This CDR3 spans 15 amino acids. Germline V gives CDR1 SGDLS, CDR2 YYNGEE. The CDR3 here is CASSVGLATHEKLFF. Written as DNA, the CDR3 is TGTGCCAGCAGCGTAGGCCTGGCAACTCATGAAAAACTGTTTTTT.

The V and J genes are TRBV11-1 and TRBJ2-1; 14 bases match TRBD2. The CDR3 extends over 15 amino acids. From germline, CDR1 is SGHAT and CDR2 FQDESV (reference sequence). Trimming at V came to 4 bases and at J to 8 bases, leaving 4 bases not matched to a gene. The DNA for the CDR3 is TGTGCCAGCAGCTCCGGGACTAGCGGGAGTGATGAGCAGTTCTTC. Its protein product is CASSSGTSGSDEQFF. Full variable domain (remainder filled in from reference TRBV11-1 and TRBJ2-1): EAEVAQSPRYKITEKSQAVAFWCDPISGHATLYWYRQILGQGPELLVQFQDESVVDDSQLPKDRFSAERLKGVDSTLKIQPAELGDSAMYLCASSSGTSGSDEQFFGPGTRLTVL.

A note on this clonotype: A much larger clone differs by one base, so this may be a read error. This chain joins TRBV20-1 and TRBJ2-3; 7 bases are a match to TRBD2. In germline, CDR1 is DFQATT, CDR2 SNEGSKA (reference sequence). The CDR3 is made up of 13 amino acids. CDR3 bases: TGCGGTGCTAGTCCCCAGAGCGGGGTTACGCAGTATTTT. It encodes CGASPQSGVTQYF.

This clonotype was observed at least ten times. V is TRBV19 and J is TRBJ1-6; perhaps TRBD1 as D (6 bases). This CDR3 contains 13 residues. V was cut by 10 bases and J by 10 bases, with 17 bases left in between. Germline CDR1 LNHDA, CDR2 SQIVND (reference sequence). The CDR3 nucleotides read TGTGCCACCCAAGGCGGGGGGCTGTCACCCCTCCACTTT. Protein sequence: CATQGGGLSPLHF.

This clonotype was observed at least ten times. This chain's CDR3 is CASSPGQGGTEAFF. CDR3 bases: TGTGCCAGCAGCCCCGGACAGGGAGGCACTGAAGCTTTCTTT. V is TRBV7-6 and J is TRBJ1-1; 8 nucleotides align to TRBD1. CDR3 length: 14 amino acids. Trimming removed 5 bases from V and 4 bases from J; junction bases left unmatched: 6. Germline CDR1 is SGHVS and CDR2 is FNYEAQ.

The table lists this clonotype with many counts. The chain recombines TRBV12-3 or TRBV12-4 with TRBJ1-6; D unresolved. This CDR3 spans 13 amino acids. V dropped 11 bases and J dropped 0 bases, with 8 bases sitting between them. CDR3 sequence reads: CAYVGSYNSPLHF. CDR3 coding DNA: TGTGCCTACGTGGGCTCCTATAATTCACCCCTCCACTTT.

The sample holds many counts of this clonotype. The chain combines TRBV6-1 with TRBJ2-7; 7 bases map to TRBD1. Germline trimming cut 7 bases from V and 0 bases from J; bases unmatched to any gene: 3. Germline V gene lookup returns CDR1 MNHNS and CDR2 SASEGT. The length of the CDR3 is 13 residues. Here the CDR3 reads CASKGQSSYEQYF. The CDR3 nucleotides read TGTGCCAGCAAGGGACAGAGCTCCTACGAGCAGTACTTC.

This chain uses TRBV2 with TRBJ1-2; perhaps TRBD1 as D (5 bases). CDR3 length: 11 amino acids. V lost 8 bases and J 5 bases, leaving 9 bases between the germline ends. From germline, CDR1 is SNHLY and CDR2 FYNNEI. Here the CDR3 reads CASGADYGYTF. The CDR3 region has the DNA TGTGCCAGCGGGGCAGATTATGGCTACACCTTC.

This clonotype has just a few counts. The V call is TRBV20-1, the J call TRBJ2-1; the match to TRBD2 covers 13 bases. The trim removed 6 bases at V and 3 bases at J, leaving 5 bases unmatched. This CDR3 contains 15 residues. The germline V gene encodes CDR1 DFQATT and CDR2 SNEGSKA (reference sequence). The CDR3 nucleotides read TGCAGTGCGTACGGGACTAGCGGGATCTACAATGAGCAGTTCTTC. Its protein product is CSAYGTSGIYNEQFF.

The V gene is TRBV5-5, the J gene TRBJ2-7; unclear D gene. Per germline, CDR1 SGHKS and CDR2 YYEKEE (reference sequence). The V gene lost 1 base and the J gene lost 1 base, with 12 bases spanning the gap. CDR3 length: 15 amino acids. As DNA, the CDR3 is TGTGCCAGCAGCTTGTCCCAGACCTTGTCCTACGAGCAGTACTTC. As protein: CASSLSQTLSYEQYF.